Listed here are 19 T cell receptor beta chains from one sample, sequenced in a study of blood T cell repertoires in COVID-19. Repertoires were generated with immunoSEQ multiplex PCR, while TCRdb's copy carries only in-frame clones and drops some. This table holds some 520,000 clones, roughly 89% found once. The sequencing sample was made of peripheral blood. All receptors come from a man younger than 30 with COVID-19, enrolled during active disease.

This clone came up once. This sequence joins TRBV11-2 and TRBJ2-3; D is perhaps TRBD2 (5 bases). CDR1 and CDR2 from the germline V gene are SGHAT and FQNNGV. V was shortened by 5 bases and J by 4 bases, with 19 bases between the two germline ends. The CDR3 totals 16 residues. The CDR3 DNA is TGTGCCAGCAGCCCCCCCGGCAGGCTGAGGGCAGATACGCAGTATTTT. The encoded protein is CASSPPGRLRADTQYF.

V usage is TRBV12-5 and J usage is TRBJ2-4; 10 bases match TRBD2. This CDR3 has 16 residues. The germline V gene encodes CDR1 LGHNT and CDR2 FRNRAP. Trimming took 7 bases from V and 2 from J; bases not matched to a gene: 8. CDR3 sequence (DNA): TGTGCTAGTGTTCCCAAGCGGGAGGGTTCCAAAAACATTCAGTACTTC. The encoded protein is CASVPKREGSKNIQYF.

The chain is built from TRBV5-6 and TRBJ1-4, with a tentative D call TRBD1 (5 bases). CDR1 is SGHDT, CDR2 YYEEEE, per germline. V lost 1 base and J lost 0, with 7 bases in between. The CDR3 contains 15 residues. Here the CDR3 DNA reads TGTGCCAGCAGCTTGCCAGGGCCAACTAATGAAAAACTGTTTTTT. Its protein product is CASSLPGPTNEKLFF.

The V and J genes are TRBV5-1 and TRBJ2-1, with TRBD1 matching over 9 bases. Looked up from germline, CDR1 is SGHRS and CDR2 is YFSETQ. The junction had 6 bases not matched to a gene; V was cut back by 4 bases and J by 4 bases. The CDR3 contains 15 residues. The CDR3 loop is CASSLRQGGYNEQFF. The CDR3 DNA reads TGCGCCAGCAGCCTTAGACAGGGGGGGTACAATGAGCAGTTCTTC. Combining the CDR3 with reference TRBV5-1 and TRBJ2-1 gives the whole variable domain KAGVTQTPRYLIKTRGQQVTLSCSPISGHRSVSWYQQTPGQGLQFLFEYFSETQRNKGNFPGRFSGRQFSNSRSEMNVSTLELGDSALYLCASSLRQGGYNEQFFGPGTRLTVL.

This rearrangement joins TRBV6-5 to TRBJ1-2, with D possibly TRBD1 on 5 matching bases. Per germline, CDR1 MNHEY and CDR2 SVGAGI. V gave up 8 bases and J gave up 0 bases, with 13 bases separating them. This CDR3 is built from 14 residues. The CDR3 reads CASRSRRANYGYTF. The CDR3 bases are TGTGCCAGCCGTTCGCGCAGGGCTAACTATGGCTACACCTTC.

The V gene is TRBV10-2, the J gene TRBJ2-2, with 10 bases lining up with TRBD2. Germline V gives CDR1 WSHSY, CDR2 SAAADI. The CDR3 sequence is 17 residues long. J lost 4 bases, V lost 3 bases, and 8 bases had no gene match. The CDR3 here is CASSDGTSVFATGELFF. Here the CDR3 DNA reads TGCGCCAGCAGTGATGGGACTAGCGTTTTTGCCACCGGGGAGCTGTTTTTT.

V usage is TRBV19 and J usage is TRBJ2-1; 8 nucleotides align to TRBD2. J lost 8 bases, V lost 6 bases, and 3 bases had no gene match. The CDR3 sequence is 12 residues long. CDR1 LNHDA and CDR2 SQIVND come from the germline V gene (reference sequence). The DNA for the CDR3 is TGTGCCAGTAGCGGGGGGGCCTATGAGCAGTTCTTC. This translates into CASSGGAYEQFF.

The chain has TRBV23-1 and TRBJ1-2, with 7 bases aligning to TRBD1. TRBV23-1 is marked as an open reading frame, function uncertain. CDR3 length equals 14 residues. V shed 2 bases and J 4 bases; nucleotides not matched to a gene: 4. CDR3 sequence reads: CASSQLTGSYGYTF. The DNA of the CDR3 is TGCGCCAGCAGTCAACTGACAGGGTCCTATGGCTACACCTTC.

This clone was recorded a few times. The chain links TRBV6-6 to TRBJ1-6, with D maybe TRBD1 (5 bases). Germline V lookup: CDR1 MNHNY, CDR2 SVGAGI (reference sequence). Trimming cost V 5 bases and J 6 bases, with 14 bases left between them. CDR3 length: 15 amino acids. The CDR3 protein is CASSPGKGPNSPLHF. CDR3 in DNA: TGTGCCAGCAGTCCAGGGAAGGGCCCTAATTCACCCCTCCACTTT.

The chain links TRBV2 to TRBJ2-3; 15 nucleotides match TRBD2. The CDR3 runs 19 residues. The V gene end was trimmed by 8 bases and the J gene end by 4 bases; junction bases not matched to a gene: 16. Germline V gene sequence: CDR1 SNHLY, CDR2 FYNNEI. The CDR3 nucleotides read TGTGCCAGCCGCCGGGGAGGACTAGCGGGAGGGCCGGGGGCAGATACGCAGTATTTT. Encoded protein: CASRRGGLAGGPGADTQYF.

CDR3 DNA sequence: TGTGCCAGCAGCTTATCCCGGTTCGATACGCAGTATTTT. It is translated as CASSLSRFDTQYF. The chain combines TRBV7-9 with TRBJ2-3; D ambiguous. V was cut by 2 bases and J by 6 bases, with 9 bases left in between. This CDR3 spans 13 amino acids. Looked up from germline, CDR1 is SEHNR and CDR2 is FQNEAQ (reference sequence).

The gene calls are TRBV20-1 and TRBJ2-7; a weak D match, TRBD1 (5 bases). The CDR3 spans 11 residues. In germline, CDR1 is DFQATT, CDR2 SNEGSKA (reference sequence). V was cut by 5 bases and J by 3 bases, with 8 bases left in between. CDR3 DNA: TGCAGTGCTTCAGACAGCTACGAGCAGTACTTC. It codes for CSASDSYEQYF.

The chain uses TRBV5-1 and TRBJ2-5; the D gene is possibly TRBD2 (7 bases). The CDR3 has 14 amino acids. Trimming removed 4 bases from V and 5 bases from J, with 15 bases in between. Germline loops: CDR1 SGHRS, CDR2 YFSETQ. The CDR3 DNA reads TGCGCCAGCAGCCTGACGGGGGGCCACGAGACCCAGTACTTC. Its protein product is CASSLTGGHETQYF.

The rearrangement joins TRBV18 to TRBJ1-6; D is unclear. Deletions cut 6 bases from V and 6 bases from J, with 12 bases between. Germline-derived CDR1 and CDR2 are KGHSH and LQKENI. The CDR3 sequence is 14 residues long. For the CDR3, the DNA is TGTGCCAGCTCCGCGGACTGGATTAATTCACCCCTCCACTTT. Translated, it gives CASSADWINSPLHF.

This clone was counted a single time. The genes are TRBV2 and TRBJ1-5; D is uncertain. CDR1 is SNHLY, CDR2 FYNNEI, per germline. V gave up 2 bases and J gave up 7 bases, with 12 bases separating them. This CDR3 is 14 amino acids long. CDR3 region: CASSEFAGLQPQHF. CDR3 sequence (DNA): TGTGCCAGCAGTGAATTTGCGGGATTACAGCCCCAGCATTTT.

The chain joins TRBV12-3 or TRBV12-4 to TRBJ1-6, with D unclear. Trimming stripped 6 bases from V and 8 bases from J, with 11 bases between. CDR3 length: 13 residues. The CDR3 protein is CASSLVGDSPLHF. The CDR3, as DNA: TGTGCCAGCAGCCTCGTGGGCGATTCACCCCTCCACTTT.

V usage is TRBV2 and J usage is TRBJ2-2, with no clear D. In germline, CDR1 is SNHLY, CDR2 FYNNEI. The CDR3 has 14 residues. V lost 4 bases and J lost 0, with 6 bases in between. DNA of the CDR3: TGTGCCAGCAGTGGACTCGCGAACACCGGGGAGCTGTTTTTT. Encoded protein: CASSGLANTGELFF.

This clone was seen only once. The V call is TRBV11-2, the J call TRBJ2-7; 9 nucleotides line up with TRBD2. Germline CDR1 and CDR2: SGHAT and FQNNGV. V lost 5 bases, J lost 2 bases, and 7 bases stayed unmatched. This CDR3 has 15 residues. The CDR3 here is CASSLSTSGAYEQYF. The CDR3 DNA follows: TGTGCCAGCAGCCTTTCGACTAGCGGCGCCTACGAGCAGTACTTC.

The chain joins TRBV4-1 to TRBJ2-3; D is unresolved. The CDR3 runs to 15 residues. The ends were cut back, 0 bases at V and 5 bases at J, with 12 bases in the middle. In germline, CDR1 is MGHRA, CDR2 YSYEKL. CDR3 sequence reads: CASSQDEASLDTQYF. The CDR3 DNA follows: TGCGCCAGCAGCCAAGATGAGGCTTCGCTAGATACGCAGTATTTT.